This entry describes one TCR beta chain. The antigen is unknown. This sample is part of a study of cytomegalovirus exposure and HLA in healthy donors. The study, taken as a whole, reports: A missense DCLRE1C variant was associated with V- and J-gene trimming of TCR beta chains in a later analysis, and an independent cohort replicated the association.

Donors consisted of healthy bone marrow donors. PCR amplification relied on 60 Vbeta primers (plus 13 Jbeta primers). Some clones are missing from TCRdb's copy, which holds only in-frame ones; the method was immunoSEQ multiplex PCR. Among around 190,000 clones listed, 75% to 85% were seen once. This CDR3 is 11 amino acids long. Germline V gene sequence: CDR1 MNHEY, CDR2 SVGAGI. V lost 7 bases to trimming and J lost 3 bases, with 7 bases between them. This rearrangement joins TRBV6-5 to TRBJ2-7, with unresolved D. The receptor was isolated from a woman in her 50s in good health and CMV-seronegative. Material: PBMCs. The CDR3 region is CASTLHYEQYF. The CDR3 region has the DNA TGTGCCAGCACTTTACACTACGAGCAGTACTTC.